This TCR beta chain comes out of a study of blood T cell repertoires in COVID-19. Study background: COVID-19 samples from acute and convalescent phases originated in the United States, Italy and Spain. The cDNA or gDNA used as material had been derived from T cells, B-cell-depleted T cells, or PBMCs.

J lost 3 bases, V lost 5 bases, and 7 bases had no gene match. This CDR3 is built from 15 residues. Germline lookup yields CDR1 MNHEY and CDR2 SMNVEV (reference sequence). Original processing methods: Estimation of nucleated cell counts relied on the amplification of reference gene primers. Measured with immunoSEQ multiplex PCR; TCRdb has only the in-frame clones, and not every one. D and trimming were read from the DNA, whereas the V and J calls and clone size are those reported in that table. The data hold about 260,000 clones, with 88% observed a single time. The origin of this receptor is a human donor in a cohort sampled during active COVID-19. V usage is TRBV27 and J usage is TRBJ1-5; 7 positions agree with TRBD1. The material sequenced was peripheral blood. The CDR3 DNA sequence: TGTGCCAGCAGTGTTTTCGGACAGGCCAATCAGCCCCAGCATTTT. This encodes CASSVFGQANQPQHF.